This record concerns one TCR beta chain sequence. These data are taken from a study of T cell clonotyping in hematopoietic cell transplantation. Stated time point: recipient sample about 28 days before transplant, after cytoreduction. Measured with immunoSEQ multiplex PCR; TCRdb has only the in-frame clones, and not every one. Seen here are 16,000 or so clones, roughly 93% observed once, and the top ten hold less than 2%. V lost 1 base and J 5 bases, leaving 5 bases between the germline ends. Looked up from germline, CDR1 is SQVTM and CDR2 is ANQGSEA. This CDR3 has 11 amino acids. V is TRBV29-1 and J is TRBJ1-1; D remains ambiguous. Sequences were derived from peripheral blood mononuclear cells, sampled before stem cell transplant. The sequence derives from a man aged 18 to 29 with biphenotypic leukemia. Some clones in this sample may be carry-over from other donors' samples. The CDR3 nucleotides read TGCAGCGTTGAAGGTGGGACTGAAGCTTTCTTT. Translated, it gives CSVEGGTEAFF.